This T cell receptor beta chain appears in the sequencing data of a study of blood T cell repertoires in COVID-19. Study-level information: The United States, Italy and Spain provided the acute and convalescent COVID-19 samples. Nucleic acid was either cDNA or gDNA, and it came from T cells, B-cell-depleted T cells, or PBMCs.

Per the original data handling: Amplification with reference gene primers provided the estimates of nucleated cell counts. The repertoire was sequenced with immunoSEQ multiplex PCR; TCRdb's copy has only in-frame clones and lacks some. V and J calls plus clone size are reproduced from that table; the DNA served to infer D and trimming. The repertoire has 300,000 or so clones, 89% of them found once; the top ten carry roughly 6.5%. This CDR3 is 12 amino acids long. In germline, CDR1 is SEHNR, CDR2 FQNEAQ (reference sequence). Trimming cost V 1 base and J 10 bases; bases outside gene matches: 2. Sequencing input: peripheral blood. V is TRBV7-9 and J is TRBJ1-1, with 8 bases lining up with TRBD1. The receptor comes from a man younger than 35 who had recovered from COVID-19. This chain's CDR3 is CASSLVDRGAFF. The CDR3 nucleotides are TGTGCCAGCAGCTTAGTTGACAGGGGAGCTTTCTTT.